These 29 T cell receptor beta chains came from one sample sequenced in a study of T cell repertoires in cytomegalovirus infection. One entry per CDR3 protein results from TCRdb running MiXCR on the reads. The sample shows fewer than 900,000 distinct CDR3 sequences, 29% of them seen only once. Antigens for these TCRs are unknown. The material was cultured CD8+ T cells from PBMCs, obtained from culture after CMV antigen stimulation. The receptor source for this set is a human donor in good health (CMV status not recorded). Some clones in this sample may be carry-over from other donors' samples.

The rearrangement uses TRBV7-3 and TRBJ2-7; possibly TRBD1 or TRBD2 for D (6 bases each). The V gene's germline CDR1 is SGHTA and CDR2 FQGTGA. This CDR3 is built from 13 residues. V shed 5 bases and J shed 4 bases, with 12 bases lying between them. The CDR3 protein is CASSGLGGYEQYV. For the CDR3, the DNA is TGTGCCAGCAGCGGTTTAGGGGGGTACGAGCAGTACGTC.

Only a few counts were recorded for this clonotype. The chain carries TRBV7-9 and TRBJ1-1; D uncertain. Looked up from germline, CDR1 is SEHNR and CDR2 is FQNEAQ (reference sequence). The CDR3 is 13 residues long. The germline V and J ends were trimmed by 7 bases and 0 bases, with 9 bases remaining between them. CDR3 coding DNA: TGTGCCAGCACCCAGAGGGTGAACACTGAAGCTTTCTTT. The encoded protein is CASTQRVNTEAFF.

Here the CDR3 DNA reads TGTGCCAGCAGTTTTACAGGGGGCTTGGAGACCCAGTACTTC. Protein: CASSFTGGLETQYF. This chain links TRBV12-3 or TRBV12-4 with TRBJ2-5, with 9 bases aligning to TRBD1. This CDR3 is 14 amino acids long. Trimming took 3 bases from V and 5 from J; bases not matched to a gene: 4.

J is TRBJ2-7 and V is TRBV15, with a possible D match to TRBD1 (5 bases). Germline V lookup: CDR1 LNHNV, CDR2 YYDKDF (reference sequence). Between the trimmed V and J ends, which lost 0 bases and 5 bases, there was a span of 11 bases. There are 14 residues in the CDR3. This chain's CDR3 is CATSREKGPDEQYV. The CDR3 nucleotides are TGTGCCACCAGCAGAGAAAAGGGGCCCGACGAGCAGTACGTC.

Ten or more counts support this clonotype. The V call is TRBV7-2, the J call TRBJ2-6; TRBD1 matches at 8 bases. V was pared by 5 bases and J by 1 base, with 7 bases of the junction left unmatched. Germline V CDR1 and CDR2: SGHTA, FQGNSA. This CDR3 comprises 17 residues. CDR3 region: CASSAGTGRSGANVLTF. Here the CDR3 DNA reads TGTGCCAGCAGCGCCGGGACAGGCAGATCTGGGGCCAACGTCCTGACTTTC.

V gene TRBV7-9 combines with J gene TRBJ1-5; weak D call: TRBD1 (5 bases). This CDR3 has 15 residues. Trimming stripped 4 bases from V and 6 bases from J, with 16 bases between. Germline V gives CDR1 SEHNR, CDR2 FQNEAQ (reference sequence). CDR3 in amino acids: CASSSWGEEGQPQHF. CDR3 in DNA: TGTGCCAGCAGCTCATGGGGGGAGGAAGGTCAGCCCCAGCATTTT.

The DNA of the CDR3 is TGTGCCATCGAGACACATAACGGCAATGAGCAGTTCTTC. Translated, it gives CAIETHNGNEQFF. The chain uses TRBV10-3 and TRBJ2-1; D unresolved. Germline CDR1 and CDR2: ENHRY and SYGVKD. V lost 8 bases and J lost 6, with 14 bases in between. This CDR3 is built from 13 residues.

About this clonotype: This could be a read error, since a much larger clone is one nucleotide away. The chain employs TRBV7-9 and TRBJ2-1; D may be TRBD1 (7 bases). Germline lookup yields CDR1 SEHNR and CDR2 FQNEAQ (reference sequence). The V end lost 1 base, the J end lost 8 bases, and 9 bases lay between the germline ends. The CDR3 covers 13 residues. The CDR3 loop is CASSLGRGDEQFF. For the CDR3, the DNA is TGTGCCAGCAGCTTAGGCAGGGGGGATGAGCAGTTCTTC.

The V gene is TRBV25-1, the J gene TRBJ2-7, with a tentative D call TRBD2 (6 bases). V was pared by 3 bases and J by 7 bases, with 16 bases between. CDR3 length equals 14 residues. Germline loops: CDR1 MGHDK, CDR2 SYGVNS. The CDR3 reads CASSDLGGGIEQYF. The CDR3 nucleotides read TGTGCCAGCAGTGACCTTGGAGGAGGGATTGAGCAGTACTTC.

The gene calls are TRBV19 and TRBJ2-7, with a tentative D call TRBD1 (6 bases). The CDR3 runs to 15 residues. V was clipped by 0 bases and J by 4 bases, with 13 bases between them. The germline V gene has CDR1 LNHDA and CDR2 SQIVND (reference sequence). The CDR3 DNA is TGTGCCAGTAGTATAGATCAACAGGGCTGGTACGAGCAGTACTTC. This translates into CASSIDQQGWYEQYF.

The chain combines TRBV6-8 with TRBJ2-1; no reliable D call. The CDR3 is made up of 17 amino acids. Trimming removed 2 bases at V and 3 bases at J, with 17 bases between. Germline values: CDR1 MNHGY, CDR2 SAAAGT. As DNA, the CDR3 is TGTGCCAGCAGTTACAATTTAGACGGAGCCGGCTACAATGAGCAGTTCTTC. Its translation is CASSYNLDGAGYNEQFF.

V and J are TRBV12-3 or TRBV12-4 and TRBJ2-2; D uncertain. V was shortened by 7 bases and J by 2 bases, with 14 bases between the two germline ends. This CDR3 is built from 15 residues. The CDR3 region is CASNKRLSNTGELFF. The CDR3, as DNA: TGTGCCAGCAACAAAAGGCTATCTAACACCGGGGAGCTGTTTTTT.

J is TRBJ1-1 and V is TRBV29-1; tentative D call: TRBD1 (6 bases). The CDR3 runs 11 residues. Germline CDR1 and CDR2: SQVTM and ANQGSEA. The V gene lost 4 bases and the J gene lost 4 bases, with 7 bases spanning the gap. The CDR3 coding sequence is TGCAGCGTTGTAGGGGGCACTGAAGCTTTCTTT. This codes for CSVVGGTEAFF.

The chain is built from TRBV6-1 and TRBJ2-7; D may be TRBD1 (7 bases). This CDR3 region has 15 residues. Trimming cost V 1 base and J 2 bases, with 12 bases left between them. CDR1 is MNHNS, CDR2 SASEGT, per germline. For the CDR3, the DNA is TGTGCCAGCAGTGAAGATCGCGGGACAGCCTACGAGCAGTACGTC. This gives the protein CASSEDRGTAYEQYV.

V is TRBV5-8 and J is TRBJ2-7, with TRBD2 as a possible D gene (6 bases). Germline CDR1 SGHTS, CDR2 YDEGEE. The CDR3 has 17 amino acids. V was shortened by 0 bases and J by 4 bases, with 20 bases between the two germline ends. Here the CDR3 reads CASSLDLLGEGGYEQYF. The CDR3 DNA sequence: TGTGCCAGCAGCTTGGACTTACTAGGAGAAGGAGGGTACGAGCAGTACTTC.

The chain links TRBV13 to TRBJ2-1; 8 bases line up with TRBD1. This CDR3 comprises 16 residues. Germline assignment: CDR1 PRHDT and CDR2 FYEKMQ (reference sequence). V shed 5 bases and J 0 bases; nucleotides not matched to a gene: 6. CDR3 region: CASSDDRGNSYNEQFF. In DNA, the CDR3 is TGTGCCAGCAGCGACGACAGGGGTAACTCCTACAATGAGCAGTTCTTC.

This rearrangement joins TRBV2 to TRBJ2-1; TRBD1 matches at 7 bases. The J segment lost 8 bases and the V segment lost 7 bases, leaving 8 bases of the junction unmatched. The length of the CDR3 is 13 residues. Germline assignment: CDR1 SNHLY and CDR2 FYNNEI. The CDR3: CASITDRADEQFF. CDR3 nucleotide sequence: TGTGCCAGCATTACCGACAGGGCCGATGAGCAGTTCTTC.

A few counts support this clonotype. The chain has TRBV7-9 and TRBJ2-7, with D maybe TRBD1 (5 bases). V gave up 5 bases and J gave up 1 base, with 9 bases separating them. There are 13 residues in the CDR3. Germline V gives CDR1 SEHNR, CDR2 FQNEAQ (reference sequence). The CDR3 nucleotides are TGTGCCAGCAGCCCCCGACAGTCCTACGAGCAGTACGTC. Translated: CASSPRQSYEQYV.

This clonotype has more than one count but fewer than ten. The chain uses TRBV19 and TRBJ2-7, with 11 nucleotides matching TRBD2. CDR3 size: 15 residues. The germline CDR1 and CDR2 sequences are LNHDA and SQIVND (reference sequence). The junction had 6 bases not matched to a gene; V was cut back by 6 bases and J by 2 bases. CDR3 in DNA: TGTGCCAGTAGCATGACTAGCGGGGAAGCCTACGAGCAGTACGTC. Its protein is CASSMTSGEAYEQYV.

This clonotype was observed a handful of times. The chain combines TRBV7-9 with TRBJ2-4; D is unclear. This CDR3 contains 15 residues. Trimming removed 5 bases from V and 5 bases from J, with 16 bases in between. Germline assignment: CDR1 SEHNR and CDR2 FQNEAQ (reference sequence). The CDR3 nucleotides read TGTGCCAGCAGCCTCCCCAAAGGCGGTGAAAACATTCAGTACTTC. Translating it yields CASSLPKGGENIQYF. Full variable domain (remainder filled in from reference TRBV7-9 and TRBJ2-4): DTGVSQNPRHKITKRGQNVTFRCDPISEHNRLYWYRQTLGQGPEFLTYFQNEAQLEKSRLLSDRFSAERPKGSFSTLEIQRTEQGDSAMYLCASSLPKGGENIQYFGAGTRLSVL.

Many counts were recorded for this clonotype. This chain connects TRBV28 to TRBJ1-5; no reliable D call. This CDR3 comprises 16 residues. Trimming left V 5 bases short and J 0 bases short, with 14 bases between. The V gene's germline CDR1 is MDHEN and CDR2 SYDVKM. The CDR3 protein is CASSPTDTNSNQPQHF. CDR3 in DNA: TGTGCCAGCAGTCCTACCGACACGAATAGCAATCAGCCCCAGCATTTT.

This chain uses TRBV4-1 with TRBJ2-1; 8 bases align to TRBD1. The CDR3 length is 14 residues. Per germline, CDR1 MGHRA and CDR2 YSYEKL. V was pared by 3 bases and J by 4 bases, with 2 bases of the junction left unmatched. The CDR3 loop reads CASSQGTGYNEQFF. The CDR3 coding sequence is TGCGCCAGCAGCCAGGGGACAGGATACAATGAGCAGTTCTTC.

This clonotype was counted a single time. The J gene is TRBJ2-1, the V gene TRBV29-1; 9 positions agree with TRBD2. The CDR3 extends over 13 amino acids. V lost 7 bases to trimming and J lost 7 bases; unmatched junction nucleotides: 8. The germline V gene encodes CDR1 SQVTM and CDR2 ANQGSEA. CDR3 nucleotides: TGCAGCGCCCTACGCGGGGGGGCAAATGAGCAGTTCTTC. Protein: CSALRGGANEQFF.

There are a few counts of this clonotype. The chain has TRBV29-1 and TRBJ1-1; no definite D call. V dropped 5 bases and J dropped 1 base, with 8 bases sitting between them. This CDR3 is built from 12 residues. Germline-derived CDR1 and CDR2 are SQVTM and ANQGSEA. As DNA, the CDR3 is TGCAGCGTTAGGACGGGGAACACTGAAGCTTTCTTT. Its protein product is CSVRTGNTEAFF.

V is TRBV29-1 and J is TRBJ2-1; maybe TRBD2 (6 bases). Trimming shortened V by 6 bases and J by 0 bases, and 9 bases separated the two germline ends. CDR3 length equals 13 residues. Germline CDR1 reads SQVTM; CDR2 reads ANQGSEA. CDR3 residues: CSVRESSYNEQFF. The CDR3 nucleotides read TGCAGCGTCCGGGAGAGCTCCTACAATGAGCAGTTCTTC.

This clonotype has just a few counts. The chain recombines TRBV4-3 with TRBJ2-1; no reliable D call. Trimming took 1 base from V and 0 from J, leaving 10 bases between them. Looked up from germline, CDR1 is LGHNA and CDR2 is YSLEER. The CDR3 is made up of 16 amino acids. CDR3 nucleotide sequence: TGCGCCAGCAGCCAAGGGGTCGGATACTCCTACAATGAGCAGTTCTTC. The encoded protein is CASSQGVGYSYNEQFF.

Notes on this clonotype: This may be a read error: a much more frequent sequence differs by one nucleotide. The chain has TRBV28 and TRBJ2-1; 9 bases align to TRBD1. CDR3 size: 15 residues. Germline CDR1 MDHEN, CDR2 SYDVKM. The CDR3 nucleotides are TGTGCCGGCAGCTCTGCCGGGACAGGGAGCAATGAGCAGTTCTTC. Residues: CAGSSAGTGSNEQFF. Filled out from reference TRBV28 and TRBJ2-1, the complete variable domain reads DVKVTQSSRYLVKRTGEKVFLECVQDMDHENMFWYRQDPGLGLRLIYFSYDVKMKEKGDIPEGYSVSREKKERFSLILESASTNQTSMYLCAGSSAGTGSNEQFFGPGTRLTVL.

This clonotype was recorded at least ten times. CDR3 bases: TGTGCCAGCAGCTTAGTTCCTACAGGGGGCGGCACAGATACGCAGTATTTT. It codes for CASSLVPTGGGTDTQYF. V is TRBV7-6 and J is TRBJ2-3; 9 bases are a match to TRBD1. CDR1 is SGHVS and CDR2 is FNYEAQ in the germline V gene. V lost 1 base to trimming and J lost 1 base; unmatched junction nucleotides: 6. CDR3 size: 17 residues.

This clonotype has more than one count but fewer than ten. The genes are TRBV12-5 and TRBJ1-1; D might be TRBD1 (6 bases). Germline CDR1 reads LGHNT; CDR2 reads FRNRAP. V was trimmed by 4 bases and J by 5 bases, leaving 14 bases between them. The CDR3 has 14 amino acids. CDR3 nucleotide sequence: TGTGCTAGTGGTTCGCCAGGGGCGGATACTGAAGCTTTCTTT. Translating gives CASGSPGADTEAFF. Using reference TRBV12-5 and TRBJ1-1 for the parts outside the CDR3, the full variable domain is DARVTQTPRHKVTEMGQEVTMRCQPILGHNTVFWYRQTMMQGLELLAYFRNRAPLDDSGMPKDRFSAEMPDATLATLKIQPSEPRDSAVYFCASGSPGADTEAFFGQGTRLTVV.